This T cell receptor (beta chain) was captured by sequencing in a study of OX40 agonist ivuxolimab in advanced cancers. Profiled with immunoSEQ multiplex PCR; TCRdb holds only in-frame clones, not every one. Of just over 60,000 clones in the sample, 92% were seen once. Germline assignment: CDR1 MNHEY and CDR2 SVGAGI. V was trimmed by 6 bases and J by 0 bases, leaving 7 bases between them. The CDR3 consists of 13 residues. The rearrangement uses TRBV6-5 and TRBJ2-3; D is ambiguous. The input for sequencing was CD4+ or CD8+ T cells sorted from blood, taken in a trial of the OX40 agonist ivuxolimab. This receptor was obtained from an adult with an advanced solid tumor such as melanoma, head and neck, liver or kidney cancer. The CDR3 DNA follows: TGTGCCAGCAGGCCCCCTAGCACAGATACGCAGTATTTT. Its translation is CASRPPSTDTQYF.